The 9 T cell receptor beta chains below were found in one sample sequenced in a study of graft-versus-host responses after intestinal transplantation. The data were produced by immunoSEQ multiplex PCR, yet TCRdb's version contains in-frame clones alone and is incomplete. Altogether approximately 100,000 clones are present, roughly nine tenths being singletons, with the ten largest covering approximately 0.11%. Their target antigens are unknown. This sample comprised unstimulated CD4+ T cells sorted from spleen or lymph node cells, obtained before intestinal transplant. The origin of the receptors is a human donor who received an intestinal transplant.

The chain has TRBV10-3 and TRBJ1-3; 10 bases align to TRBD1. The CDR3 consists of 16 residues. Germline V CDR1 and CDR2: ENHRY, SYGVKD. V trimming: 6 bases; J trimming: 3 bases; junction bases outside the gene matches: 8. The CDR3 protein is CAIRLGTGAGGNTIYF. As DNA, the CDR3 is TGTGCCATCAGACTCGGGACAGGGGCAGGTGGAAACACCATATATTTT.

This clone has just one count. This chain uses TRBV9 with TRBJ1-4, with D perhaps matching TRBD1 (5 bases). Germline lookup yields CDR1 SGDLS and CDR2 YYNGEE. CDR3 size: 14 residues. V was cut by 3 bases and J by 0 bases, with 6 bases left in between. As DNA, the CDR3 is TGTGCCAGCAGCGCCAGGGCAACTAATGAAAAACTGTTTTTT. Translating gives CASSARATNEKLFF.

The J gene is TRBJ2-7, the V gene TRBV18; 10 bases fit TRBD1. V lost 3 bases to trimming and J lost 3 bases; unmatched junction nucleotides: 8. CDR1 and CDR2 (germline): KGHSH, LQKENI. The CDR3 is made up of 16 amino acids. The CDR3 DNA reads TGTGCCAGCTCACCCCCCGACAGGGGGCGAGGCTACGAGCAGTACTTC. Translation gives CASSPPDRGRGYEQYF.

This clone was recorded only once. The chain joins TRBV2 to TRBJ2-7, with 7 bases that match TRBD2. The CDR3 runs to 14 residues. The germline V gene has CDR1 SNHLY and CDR2 FYNNEI. J gave up 4 bases and V 6 bases, and 9 bases lay outside the gene matches. CDR3 protein: CASSPGRGGYEQYF. For the CDR3, the DNA is TGTGCCAGCAGCCCCGGACGGGGAGGGTACGAGCAGTACTTC.

This chain uses TRBV25-1 with TRBJ2-7, with D perhaps TRBD2 (7 bases). Germline CDR1 is MGHDK and CDR2 is SYGVNS. The CDR3 contains 13 residues. The V and J ends lost 5 bases and 3 bases respectively, with 11 bases between them. CDR3 region: CASSWGGRYEQYF. In DNA, the CDR3 is TGTGCCAGCAGTTGGGGGGGGCGCTACGAGCAGTACTTC.

The chain uses TRBV25-1 and TRBJ2-7; D possibly corresponds to TRBD2 (6 bases). The V end was cut by 11 bases, the J end by 2 bases, with 16 bases between. Germline V lookup: CDR1 MGHDK, CDR2 SYGVNS. The CDR3 loop spans 13 amino acids. Here the CDR3 reads CAAAGPLTYEQYF. The DNA of the CDR3 is TGTGCCGCCGCGGGACCGTTAACCTACGAGCAGTACTTC.

The rearrangement links TRBV7-9 to TRBJ1-5; 8 bases fit TRBD1. J lost 1 base, V lost 3 bases, and 5 bases had no gene match. The germline V gene has CDR1 SEHNR and CDR2 FQNEAQ (reference sequence). This CDR3 contains 16 residues. As DNA, the CDR3 is TGTGCCAGCAGCTTTTCCGACAGGGGAAGCAATCAGCCCCAGCATTTT. This codes for CASSFSDRGSNQPQHF.

The CDR3 DNA reads TGTGCCAGCAGTCCTCCCCCCGACAGGGGGCATACAGATACGCAGTATTTT. This sequence encodes CASSPPPDRGHTDTQYF. V and J are TRBV28 and TRBJ2-3; TRBD1 matches 10 bases. This CDR3 has 17 amino acids. V gave up 5 bases and J gave up 3 bases; unmatched junction bases: 11. Per germline, CDR1 MDHEN and CDR2 SYDVKM.

This clone was observed a handful of times. The V gene is TRBV6-5, the J gene TRBJ1-5; D may be TRBD1 (6 bases). V lost 8 bases to trimming and J lost 5 bases, with 16 bases between them. Germline-derived CDR1 and CDR2 are MNHEY and SVGAGI. The CDR3 is made up of 14 amino acids. CDR3 in DNA: TGTGCCAGCCTCGGACAGCTAGGGGATCAGCCCCAGCATTTT. As protein: CASLGQLGDQPQHF.